Each of the 28 T cell receptor beta chains below was sequenced from the same sample in a study of tumor and adjacent non-tumor tissue in lung cancer. The template was RNA from unsorted bulk tissue. Distant lung tissue was collected more than 3 cm away from the tumor edge. The library came from three nested PCR rounds adapted from ARM-PCR protocols. Using its own MiXCR run on the multiplex PCR reads, TCRdb lists one record per CDR3 protein. The sample carries about 67,000 distinct CDR3 sequences, 76% recorded once. The sequencing sample was made of distant non-tumor lung tissue. The receptors derive from a man between 60 and 75 years old with non-small cell lung cancer.

This clonotype was picked up many times. The CDR3, as DNA: TGCAGTGCTCCCCGGGGGGCGCGTGGCTACACCTTC. Translated, it gives CSAPRGARGYTF. This chain links TRBV20-1 with TRBJ1-2, with D maybe TRBD1 (6 bases). Looked up from germline, CDR1 is DFQATT and CDR2 is SNEGSKA (reference sequence). The CDR3 runs to 12 residues. With 5 bases removed from V and 7 bases from J, the gap between germline ends came to 14 bases.

Comments on this clonotype: Compared with germline, one end of the junction differs, possibly owing to a read error. V gene TRBV28 combines with J gene TRBJ1-2; D is perhaps TRBD1 (5 bases). CDR3 size: 14 residues. The V gene's germline CDR1 is MDHEN and CDR2 SYDVKM. CDR3 sequence (DNA): TGTGCCAGCAGTCCACTAGGGACCAAAAGTGCCTACACATTC. Translation gives CASSPLGTKSAYTF.

For this clonotype: A read error is likely, as this CDR3 ends without the conserved phenylalanine or tryptophan. This chain links TRBV29-1 with TRBJ1-2, with a weak D call TRBD1 (5 bases). Germline V gene sequence: CDR1 SQVTM, CDR2 ANQGSEA. This CDR3 has 10 amino acids. For the CDR3, the DNA is TGCAGCGTAGAAGGGGAAGGCTACACCTTA. It is translated as CSVEGEGYTL.

In regard to this clonotype: A clone one base away is much larger, so this may be a read error. This chain joins TRBV5-1 and TRBJ2-7; D possibly corresponds to TRBD2 (5 bases). Germline CDR1 SGHRS, CDR2 YFSETQ. Trimming stripped 4 bases from V and 3 bases from J, with 17 bases between. The CDR3 consists of 15 residues. The CDR3: CASSVGDRGDYEQYF. CDR3 DNA sequence: TGCGCCAGCAGCGTAGGAGACCGGGGAGACTACGAGCAGTACTTC. Looking up the rest from reference TRBV5-1 and TRBJ2-7 gives the full variable domain: KAGVTQTPRYLIKTRGQQVTLSCSPISGHRSVSWYQQTPGQGLQFLFEYFSETQRNKGNFPGRFSGRQFSNSRSEMNVSTLELGDSALYLCASSVGDRGDYEQYFGPGTRLTVT.

To note about this clonotype: Lacking the conserved final phenylalanine or tryptophan, this CDR3 likely reflects a read error. This rearrangement joins TRBV6-6 to TRBJ2-7, with D hard to call. CDR1 and CDR2 from the germline V gene are MNHNY and SVGAGI (reference sequence). V was shortened by 6 bases and J by 3 bases, with 6 bases between the two germline ends. This CDR3 is built from 11 residues. Here the CDR3 DNA reads TGTGCCAGCAGCGACATCTACGAGCAGTACTCC. Translating gives CASSDIYEQYS.

As concerns this clonotype: A junction boundary mismatches the germline segment, possibly from a read error. The chain uses TRBV5-4 and TRBJ1-6, with D tentatively TRBD1 (6 bases). CDR1 SGHNT and CDR2 YYREEE come from the germline V gene (reference sequence). There are 14 residues in the CDR3. CDR3 sequence: CASGIQGRNSPLRF. The CDR3 region has the DNA TGTGCCAGCGGCATACAGGGCCGGAATTCACCCCTCCGTTTT.

This rearrangement joins TRBV6-1 to TRBJ2-4, with D perhaps matching TRBD1 or TRBD2 (5 bases each). This CDR3 contains 15 residues. Trimming cost V 0 bases and J 10 bases, with 16 bases left between them. Germline values: CDR1 MNHNS, CDR2 SASEGT. The CDR3 sequence: CASSEAREGIKIQYF. The CDR3 nucleotides are TGTGCCAGCAGTGAAGCTAGAGAGGGGATCAAGATTCAGTACTTC.

A remark on this clonotype: At one boundary the junction diverges from the germline segment, which might be a read error. The chain combines TRBV29-1 with TRBJ2-7, with D maybe TRBD2 (5 bases). Germline V lookup: CDR1 SQVTM, CDR2 ANQGSEA. This CDR3 spans 11 amino acids. CDR3 amino acids: CSVERDYEQCF. The CDR3 bases are TGCAGCGTTGAGCGTGACTACGAGCAGTGCTTC.

V is TRBV7-8 and J is TRBJ2-5; TRBD1 matches 8 bases. There are 16 residues in the CDR3. J gave up 10 bases and V 1 base, and 14 bases lay outside the gene matches. Germline V lookup: CDR1 SGHVS, CDR2 FQNEAQ. This chain's CDR3 is CASSLDGTGQGQSQYF. The CDR3 coding sequence is TGTGCCAGCAGCTTAGACGGGACAGGTCAAGGGCAGAGCCAGTACTTC.

Turning to this clonotype: One end of the junction fails to match germline, which may point to a read error. The chain recombines TRBV11-3 with TRBJ2-3; no firm D call. Germline-derived CDR1 and CDR2 are SGHNT and YENEEA. The CDR3 has 14 residues. The CDR3 DNA is TGTGCCAGCAGCAACTGGGATGTCACAGATACGCGGTATTTT. As protein: CASSNWDVTDTRYF.

About this clonotype: Given a much more abundant clone one base away, this may be a read error. The chain recombines TRBV11-2 with TRBJ2-3, with TRBD2 matching over 9 bases. The CDR3 runs 15 residues. CDR1 SGHAT and CDR2 FQNNGV come from the germline V gene. CDR3 nucleotide sequence: TGTGTCAGCTGCTTAATGGCGGGGGGGTTAGATACGCAGTATTTT. Its translation is CVSCLMAGGLDTQYF.

With respect to this clonotype: At one boundary the junction diverges from the germline segment, which might be a read error. The genes are TRBV6-2 or TRBV6-3 and TRBJ2-3; 10 nucleotides match TRBD2. Germline V gene data show CDR1 as MNHEY and CDR2 as SVGEGT. The CDR3 covers 19 residues. CDR3 loop: CASSYQPGLAWGYTDTQFF. DNA for the CDR3: TGTGCCAGCAGTTACCAGCCGGGACTAGCGTGGGGATACACAGATACGCAGTTTTTT.

Only a few counts were recorded for this clonotype. Being one base from a much bigger clone, this may be a read error. The chain employs TRBV28 and TRBJ2-7; TRBD2 matches at 10 bases. The CDR3 has 15 amino acids. The germline CDR1 and CDR2 sequences are MDHEN and SYDVKM. Losses at the gene ends were 3 bases for V and 4 bases for J; bases not matched to a gene: 6. CDR3 loop: CASSFLAGVAYEQYF. CDR3 in DNA: TGTGCCAGCAGTTTCCTAGCGGGAGTAGCGTACGAGCAGTACTTC.

Comment on this clonotype: Since no conserved phenylalanine or tryptophan closes the CDR3, a read error is the likely cause. J is TRBJ2-1 and V is TRBV6-5, with D possibly being TRBD2 (5 bases). Germline V lookup: CDR1 MNHEY, CDR2 SVGAGI. The CDR3 length is 15 residues. The CDR3 bases are TGTGCCAGGAGTTACTCGAGGCGCAGCGGCAATGAGCAGTTCTTA. Translating gives CARSYSRRSGNEQFL.

In the case of this clonotype: A read error may produce the germline difference seen at one junction end. The chain couples TRBV10-3 to TRBJ1-1, with 8 positions matching TRBD1. The CDR3 runs to 13 residues. Germline CDR1 ENHRY, CDR2 SYGVKD. The CDR3 region is CDISMTGDTEAFF. The CDR3 coding sequence is TGTGACATCAGCATGACAGGGGACACCGAAGCTTTCTTT.

The chain is built from TRBV6-6 and TRBJ2-7, with D tentatively TRBD1 (6 bases). There are 12 residues in the CDR3. Trimming stripped 11 bases from V and 4 bases from J, with 15 bases between. CDR1 and CDR2 from the germline V gene are MNHNY and SVGAGI (reference sequence). The CDR3: CAGMEGGYEQYF. CDR3 bases: TGTGCCGGCATGGAAGGGGGATACGAGCAGTACTTC.

This clonotype was seen only once. The chain links TRBV6-2 or TRBV6-3 to TRBJ2-7; 8 nucleotides align to TRBD2. There are 16 residues in the CDR3. V dropped 0 bases and J dropped 9; count of bases not matched to a gene: 13. CDR1 and CDR2 (germline): MNHEY, SVGEGT. The CDR3 DNA follows: TGTGCCAGCAGTTACTCGTCACTACCAGCGGGAGTCGTGCAGTACTTC. It specifies CASSYSSLPAGVVQYF.

With respect to this clonotype: This could be a read error, since a much larger clone is one nucleotide away. DNA of the CDR3: TGTGCCAGCAGTTTACCAGGGGGCAACTCACGCCTCCACTTT. It codes for CASSLPGGNSRLHF. The J gene is TRBJ1-6, the V gene TRBV28; TRBD1 matches at 8 bases. Per germline, CDR1 MDHEN and CDR2 SYDVKM. The CDR3 runs 14 residues.

About this clonotype itself: The conserved final phenylalanine or tryptophan is absent from the CDR3, which likely points to a read error. This chain links TRBV6-2 or TRBV6-3 with TRBJ2-1; 7 bases are a match to TRBD2. There are 17 residues in the CDR3. The V and J ends lost 2 bases and 9 bases, in that order; junction bases with no gene match: 16. CDR1 MNHEY and CDR2 SVGEGT come from the germline V gene. CDR3 DNA: TGTGCCAGCAGTTACAATATACGCGGGAGTTTCACTCCTGAGCAGTTCTTG. Translation gives CASSYNIRGSFTPEQFL.

A note on this clonotype: A junction boundary mismatches the germline segment, possibly from a read error. The genes are TRBV12-3 or TRBV12-4 and TRBJ2-3; 8 nucleotides agree with TRBD1. CDR3 length equals 15 residues. The CDR3 coding sequence is TGTGCCAGCAGTTTCGGACAGGGCTCCACAAATACGCAGTATTTT. This encodes CASSFGQGSTNTQYF.

Details on this clonotype: Given the absence of the conserved phenylalanine or tryptophan at the CDR3 end, a read error is likely. The chain's CDR3 is CASSSQGPARNNEQFL. The CDR3 DNA reads as TGTGCCAGCAGCTCCCAGGGACCAGCGAGGAACAATGAGCAGTTCTTA. This rearrangement joins TRBV11-3 to TRBJ2-1; D possibly matches TRBD1 or TRBD2 (5 bases each). This CDR3 is built from 16 residues. V was trimmed by 4 bases and J by 5 bases, leaving 18 bases between them. Germline V gene sequence: CDR1 SGHNT, CDR2 YENEEA.

Turning to this clonotype: A much larger clone differs from this one at a single base, so this may be a read error. This rearrangement joins TRBV9 to TRBJ2-1; D is tentatively TRBD1 or TRBD2 (5 bases each). The germline gives CDR1 SGDLS, CDR2 YYNGEE. The CDR3 consists of 15 residues. Trimming pared 4 bases from V and 3 bases from J, leaving 14 bases between. In DNA form, the CDR3 reads TGTGCCAGCAGCCAAGGACATGGGGGCTACAATGAGCAGTTCTTC. Its translation: CASSQGHGGYNEQFF.

Concerning this clonotype itself: A single base separates this from a much larger clone, so it may be a read error. The CDR3 ends on some other residue instead of the conserved phenylalanine or tryptophan, so this is likely a read error. The J gene is TRBJ1-1, the V gene TRBV7-8; D not certain. The CDR3 is 16 amino acids. Trimming took off 2 bases at V and 0 bases at J, with 13 bases between the two ends. Germline assignment: CDR1 SGHVS and CDR2 FQNEAQ. The CDR3 DNA reads as TGTGCCAGCAGCTTATCGACTGCACCCATGAACACTGAAGCTTTCCTT. It specifies CASSLSTAPMNTEAFL.

The chain combines TRBV11-3 with TRBJ2-3; D gene unclear. The CDR3 extends over 14 amino acids. CDR1 SGHNT and CDR2 YENEEA come from the germline V gene. Trimming removed 2 bases at V and 2 bases at J, with 8 bases between. The CDR3 bases are TGTGCCAGCAGCTTAAGTAGCCCCACAGATACGCAGTATTTT. The encoded protein is CASSLSSPTDTQYF.

Comments on this clonotype: This CDR3 fails to terminate in the conserved phenylalanine or tryptophan, so it likely reflects a read error. The V gene is TRBV11-1, the J gene TRBJ2-3, with 9 bases identical to TRBD1. The CDR3 length is 15 residues. The germline gives CDR1 SGHAT, CDR2 FQDESV (reference sequence). CDR3 loop: CASSLGTGFTNTQYS. The CDR3 DNA reads as TGTGCCAGCAGTCTCGGGACAGGGTTCACAAATACGCAGTATTCT.

This chain connects TRBV28 to TRBJ1-5; D is unresolved. CDR1 is MDHEN, CDR2 SYDVKM, per germline. This CDR3 has 18 residues. V was shortened by 1 base and J by 5 bases, with 21 bases between the two germline ends. CDR3 sequence: CASSLFTFHPGFDQPQHF. For the CDR3, the DNA is TGTGCCAGCAGTTTATTTACGTTTCATCCGGGATTCGATCAGCCCCAGCATTTT.

In its sample, this clonotype was seen a few times. This may come from a read error, since a much larger clone is one base off. Likely a read error: the CDR3 ends without its conserved phenylalanine or tryptophan. The genes are TRBV14 and TRBJ2-3, with D maybe TRBD2 (6 bases). V was shortened by 1 base and J by 1 base, with 9 bases between the two germline ends. Germline V gene data show CDR1 as SGHDN and CDR2 as FVKESK. CDR3 length: 15 amino acids. CDR3 residues: CASSQARGGTDTQYL. CDR3 in DNA: TGTGCCAGCAGCCAAGCGCGGGGAGGCACAGATACGCAGTATCTT.

The rearrangement joins TRBV5-4 to TRBJ2-3, with D maybe TRBD1 (6 bases). The CDR3 loop spans 12 amino acids. From germline, CDR1 is SGHNT and CDR2 YYREEE (reference sequence). V lost 3 bases and J 12 bases, leaving 14 bases between the germline ends. Here the CDR3 DNA reads TGTGCCAGCAGCTGGGACACAGATAGCCAGTATTTT. Protein product: CASSWDTDSQYF.